This TCR beta chain derives from a study of blood T cells in healthy people across ages. PCR was performed a second time for about 7 to 11 cycles using a sample-barcoded 5' primer and a J-beta primer mix. Via MiXCR, TCRdb re-called the 5' RACE reads, giving one row per CDR3 protein. The sample has about 1.6 million distinct CDR3 sequences, approximately 32% seen once. V was clipped by 3 bases and J by 5 bases; unmatched bases: 10. There are 17 residues in the CDR3. Germline CDR1 and CDR2: SGHTS and YDEGEE. The chain couples TRBV5-8 to TRBJ2-3; TRBD1 matches at 12 bases. The sample consisted of blood. The clonotype originates from a woman aged 25-40 years in good health. CDR3 nucleotides: TGTGCCAGCAGCTCCGGGACAGGGGGCGTCGGAAAAGATACGCAGTATTTT. Its protein is CASSSGTGGVGKDTQYF.